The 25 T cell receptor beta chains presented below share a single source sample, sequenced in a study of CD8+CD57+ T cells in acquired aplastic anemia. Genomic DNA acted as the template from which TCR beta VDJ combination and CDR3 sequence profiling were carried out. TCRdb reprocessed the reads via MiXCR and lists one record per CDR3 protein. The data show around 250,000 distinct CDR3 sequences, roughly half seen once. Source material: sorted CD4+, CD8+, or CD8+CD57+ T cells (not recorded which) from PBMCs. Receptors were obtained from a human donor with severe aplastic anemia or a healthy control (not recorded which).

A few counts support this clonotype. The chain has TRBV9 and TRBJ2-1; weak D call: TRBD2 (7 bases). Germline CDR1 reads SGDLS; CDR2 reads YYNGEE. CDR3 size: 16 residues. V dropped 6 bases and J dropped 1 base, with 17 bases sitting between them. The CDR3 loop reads CASTSEGGWSYNEQFF. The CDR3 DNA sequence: TGTGCCAGCACCTCAGAGGGGGGGTGGTCCTACAATGAGCAGTTCTTC.

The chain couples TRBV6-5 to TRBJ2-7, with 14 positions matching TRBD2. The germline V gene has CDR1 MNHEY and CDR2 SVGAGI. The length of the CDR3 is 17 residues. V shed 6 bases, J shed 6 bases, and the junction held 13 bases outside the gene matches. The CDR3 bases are TGTGCCAGCAGCAAAGGGACTAGCGGGAGCCCACTACCCGAGCAGTACTTC. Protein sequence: CASSKGTSGSPLPEQYF.

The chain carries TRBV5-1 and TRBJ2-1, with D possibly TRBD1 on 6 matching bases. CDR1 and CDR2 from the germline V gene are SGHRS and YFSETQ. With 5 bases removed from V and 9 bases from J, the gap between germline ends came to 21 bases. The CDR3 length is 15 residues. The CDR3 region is CASRKGDPTSSEQFF. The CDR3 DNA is TGCGCCAGCAGGAAGGGGGACCCCACAAGTAGTGAGCAGTTCTTC.

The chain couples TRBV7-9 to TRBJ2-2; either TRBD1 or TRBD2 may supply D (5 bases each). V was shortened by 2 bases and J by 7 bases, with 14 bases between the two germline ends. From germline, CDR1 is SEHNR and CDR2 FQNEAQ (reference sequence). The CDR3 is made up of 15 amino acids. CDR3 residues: CASSLSGAPVGELFF. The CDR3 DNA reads TGTGCCAGCAGCTTATCCGGGGCGCCCGTCGGGGAGCTGTTTTTT.

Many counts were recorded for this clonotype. CDR3 sequence: CSASRGGTDNSPLHF. CDR3 DNA sequence: TGCAGTGCTAGTCGGGGGGGTACCGACAATTCACCCCTCCACTTT. This sequence joins TRBV20-1 and TRBJ1-6, with D perhaps matching TRBD1 (5 bases). The CDR3 runs 15 residues. Looked up from germline, CDR1 is DFQATT and CDR2 is SNEGSKA (reference sequence). The V gene lost 3 bases and the J gene lost 7 bases, with 16 bases spanning the gap.

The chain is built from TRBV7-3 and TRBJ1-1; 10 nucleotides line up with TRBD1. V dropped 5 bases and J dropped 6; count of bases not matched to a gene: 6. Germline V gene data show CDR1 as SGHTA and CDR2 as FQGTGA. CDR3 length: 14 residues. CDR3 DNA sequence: TGTGCCAGCAGCCCGCGACAGGGGGCAGCTGAAGCTTTCTTT. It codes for CASSPRQGAAEAFF.

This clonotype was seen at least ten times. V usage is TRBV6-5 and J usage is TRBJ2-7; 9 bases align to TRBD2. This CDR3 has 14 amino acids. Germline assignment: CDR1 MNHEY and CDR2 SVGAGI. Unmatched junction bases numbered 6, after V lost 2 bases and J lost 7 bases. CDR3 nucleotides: TGTGCCAGCAGTTACCTGGGACTAGCTGGGGAGCAGTACTTC. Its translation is CASSYLGLAGEQYF.

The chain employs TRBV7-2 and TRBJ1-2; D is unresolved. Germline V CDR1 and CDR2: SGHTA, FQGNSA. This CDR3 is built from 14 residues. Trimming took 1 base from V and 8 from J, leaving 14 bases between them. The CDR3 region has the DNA TGTGCCAGCAGCTTAGTGAGGGAGATCTCGGGCTACACCTTC. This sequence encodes CASSLVREISGYTF.

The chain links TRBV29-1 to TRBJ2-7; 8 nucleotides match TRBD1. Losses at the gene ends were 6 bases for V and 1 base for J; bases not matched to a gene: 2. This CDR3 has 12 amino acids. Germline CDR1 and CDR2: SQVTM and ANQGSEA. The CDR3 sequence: CSVRTGSYEQYF. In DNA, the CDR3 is TGCAGCGTCAGGACAGGGTCCTACGAGCAGTACTTC.

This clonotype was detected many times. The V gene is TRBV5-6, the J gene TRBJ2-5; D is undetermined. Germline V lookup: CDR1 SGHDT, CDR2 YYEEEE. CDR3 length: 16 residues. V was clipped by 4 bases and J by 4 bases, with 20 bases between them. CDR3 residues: CASSHKAPGAGETQYF. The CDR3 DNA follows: TGTGCCAGCAGCCACAAGGCCCCAGGTGCAGGAGAGACCCAGTACTTC.

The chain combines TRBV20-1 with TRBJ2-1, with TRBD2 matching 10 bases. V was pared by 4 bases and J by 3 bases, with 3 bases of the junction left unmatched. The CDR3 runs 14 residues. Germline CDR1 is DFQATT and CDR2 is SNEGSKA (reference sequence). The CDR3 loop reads CSAKAGGIYNEQFF. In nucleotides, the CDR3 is TGCAGTGCTAAAGCGGGAGGGATCTACAATGAGCAGTTCTTC.

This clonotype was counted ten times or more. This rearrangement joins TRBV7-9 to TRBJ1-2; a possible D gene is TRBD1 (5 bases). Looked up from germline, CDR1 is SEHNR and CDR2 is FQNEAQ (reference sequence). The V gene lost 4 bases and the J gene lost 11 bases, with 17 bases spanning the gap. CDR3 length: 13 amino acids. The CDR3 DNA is TGTGCCAGCAGCTGGACCGGGACGGACCCTTACACCTTC. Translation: CASSWTGTDPYTF.

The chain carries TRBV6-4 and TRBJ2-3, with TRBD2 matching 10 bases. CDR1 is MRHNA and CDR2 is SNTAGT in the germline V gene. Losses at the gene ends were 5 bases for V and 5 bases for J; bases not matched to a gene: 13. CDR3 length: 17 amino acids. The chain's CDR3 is CASSPSLLAGWRDTQYF. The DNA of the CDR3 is TGTGCCAGCAGTCCTTCCCTACTAGCGGGGTGGCGAGATACGCAGTATTTT.

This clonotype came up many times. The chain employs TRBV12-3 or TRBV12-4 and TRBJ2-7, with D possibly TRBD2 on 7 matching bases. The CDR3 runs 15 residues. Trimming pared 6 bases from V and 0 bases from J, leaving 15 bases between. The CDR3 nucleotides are TGTGCCAGCAGACGGGGGGCGGCGAGCTCCTACGAGCAGTACTTC. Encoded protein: CASRRGAASSYEQYF.

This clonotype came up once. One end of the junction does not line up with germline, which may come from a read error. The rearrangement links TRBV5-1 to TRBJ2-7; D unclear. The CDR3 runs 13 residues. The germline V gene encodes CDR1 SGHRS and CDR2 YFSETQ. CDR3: CAGSLPPSYEQYF. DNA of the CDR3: TGCGCCGGCAGCTTGCCACCATCCTACGAGCAGTACTTC.

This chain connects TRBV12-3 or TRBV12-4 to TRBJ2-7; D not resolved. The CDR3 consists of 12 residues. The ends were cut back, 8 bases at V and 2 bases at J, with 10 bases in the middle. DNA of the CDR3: TGTGCCAGCCCCTCGGTCCCCTACGAGCAGTACTTC. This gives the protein CASPSVPYEQYF.

The CDR3 bases are TGTGCCAGCAGTCGGGCTGGCGGGGAGCTGTTTTTT. This gives the protein CASSRAGGELFF. The chain is built from TRBV6-5 and TRBJ2-2; D is undetermined. The ends were cut back, 5 bases at V and 7 bases at J, with 8 bases in the middle. The CDR3 length is 12 residues. CDR1 is MNHEY and CDR2 is SVGAGI in the germline V gene.

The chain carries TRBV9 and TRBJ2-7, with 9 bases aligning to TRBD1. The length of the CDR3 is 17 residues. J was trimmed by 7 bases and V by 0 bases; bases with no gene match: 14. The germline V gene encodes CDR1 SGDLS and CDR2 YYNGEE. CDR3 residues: CASSVGGGGTGIDEQYF. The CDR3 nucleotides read TGTGCCAGCAGCGTAGGGGGCGGTGGGACAGGGATCGATGAGCAGTACTTC.

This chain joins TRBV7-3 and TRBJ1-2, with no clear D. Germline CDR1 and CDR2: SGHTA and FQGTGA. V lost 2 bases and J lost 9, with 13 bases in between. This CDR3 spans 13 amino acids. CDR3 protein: CASSLEVQDRYTF. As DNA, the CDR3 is TGTGCCAGCAGCTTAGAGGTTCAGGATCGCTACACCTTC.

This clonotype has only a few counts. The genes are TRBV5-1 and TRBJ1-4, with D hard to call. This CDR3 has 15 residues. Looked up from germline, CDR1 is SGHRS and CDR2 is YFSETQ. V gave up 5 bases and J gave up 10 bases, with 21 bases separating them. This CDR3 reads CASSEWSTTSRKLFF. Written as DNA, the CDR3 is TGCGCCAGCAGTGAGTGGAGCACCACGAGCCGAAAACTGTTTTTT.

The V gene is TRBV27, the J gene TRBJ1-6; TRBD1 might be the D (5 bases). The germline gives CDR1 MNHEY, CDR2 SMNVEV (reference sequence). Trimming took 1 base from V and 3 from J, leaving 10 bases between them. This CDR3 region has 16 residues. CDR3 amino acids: CASSLWGGGYNSPLHF. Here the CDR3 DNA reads TGTGCCAGCAGTTTATGGGGGGGTGGCTATAATTCACCCCTCCACTTT.

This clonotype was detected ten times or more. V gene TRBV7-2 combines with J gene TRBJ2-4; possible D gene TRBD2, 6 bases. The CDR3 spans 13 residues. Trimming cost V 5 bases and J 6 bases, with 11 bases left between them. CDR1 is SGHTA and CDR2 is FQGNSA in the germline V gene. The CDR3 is CASSGGMANIQYF. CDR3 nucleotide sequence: TGTGCCAGCAGCGGAGGGATGGCAAACATTCAGTACTTC.

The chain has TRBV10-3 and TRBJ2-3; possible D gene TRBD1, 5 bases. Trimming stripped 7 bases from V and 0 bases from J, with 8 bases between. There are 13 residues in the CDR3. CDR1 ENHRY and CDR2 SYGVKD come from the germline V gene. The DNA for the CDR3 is TGTGCCATCAAGACAGCGAGCACAGATACGCAGTATTTT. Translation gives CAIKTASTDTQYF.

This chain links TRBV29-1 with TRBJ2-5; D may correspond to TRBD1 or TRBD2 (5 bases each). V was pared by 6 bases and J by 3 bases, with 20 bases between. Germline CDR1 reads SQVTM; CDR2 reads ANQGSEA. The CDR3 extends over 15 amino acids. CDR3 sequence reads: CSVTVTGTMKETQYF. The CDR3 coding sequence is TGCAGCGTGACAGTAACCGGGACGATGAAAGAGACCCAGTACTTC.

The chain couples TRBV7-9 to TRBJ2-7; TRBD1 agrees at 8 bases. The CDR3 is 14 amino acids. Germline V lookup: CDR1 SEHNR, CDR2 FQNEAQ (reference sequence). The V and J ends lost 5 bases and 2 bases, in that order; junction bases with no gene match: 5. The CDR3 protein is CASSEGTGPYEQYF. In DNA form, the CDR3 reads TGTGCCAGCAGCGAGGGGACAGGCCCCTACGAGCAGTACTTC. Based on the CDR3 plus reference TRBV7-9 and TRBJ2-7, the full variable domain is DTGVSQNPRHKITKRGQNVTFRCDPISEHNRLYWYRQTLGQGPEFLTYFQNEAQLEKSRLLSDRFSAERPKGSFSTLEIQRTEQGDSAMYLCASSEGTGPYEQYFGPGTRLTVT.